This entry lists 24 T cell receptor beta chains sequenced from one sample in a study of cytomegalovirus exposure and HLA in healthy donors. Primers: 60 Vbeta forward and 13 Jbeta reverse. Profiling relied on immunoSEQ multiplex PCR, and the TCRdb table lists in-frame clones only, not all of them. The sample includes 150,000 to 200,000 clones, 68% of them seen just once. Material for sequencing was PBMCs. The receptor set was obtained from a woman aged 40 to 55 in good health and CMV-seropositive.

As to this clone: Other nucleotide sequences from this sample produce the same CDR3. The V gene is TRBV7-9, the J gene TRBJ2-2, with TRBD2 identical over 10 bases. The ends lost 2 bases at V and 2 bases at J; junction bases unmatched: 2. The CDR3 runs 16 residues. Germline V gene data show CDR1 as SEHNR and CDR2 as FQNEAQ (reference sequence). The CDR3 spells CASSLLAGVNTGELFF. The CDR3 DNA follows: TGTGCCAGCAGCTTACTAGCGGGGGTTAACACCGGGGAGCTGTTTTTT.

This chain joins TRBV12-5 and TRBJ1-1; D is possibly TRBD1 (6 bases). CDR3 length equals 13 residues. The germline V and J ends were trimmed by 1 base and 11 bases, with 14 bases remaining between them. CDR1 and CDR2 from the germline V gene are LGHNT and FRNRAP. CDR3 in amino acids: CASGLGSTGMAFF. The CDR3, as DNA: TGTGCTAGTGGTTTGGGGTCTACAGGGATGGCTTTCTTT.

The CDR3 DNA reads TGTGCCAGCAGTTCGGAGGGGACAGGGACTGGCTACACCTTC. Translation: CASSSEGTGTGYTF. This chain uses TRBV28 with TRBJ1-2, with 9 nucleotides matching TRBD1. The CDR3 is made up of 14 amino acids. V gave up 4 bases and J gave up 7 bases; unmatched junction bases: 7. Germline V gives CDR1 MDHEN, CDR2 SYDVKM.

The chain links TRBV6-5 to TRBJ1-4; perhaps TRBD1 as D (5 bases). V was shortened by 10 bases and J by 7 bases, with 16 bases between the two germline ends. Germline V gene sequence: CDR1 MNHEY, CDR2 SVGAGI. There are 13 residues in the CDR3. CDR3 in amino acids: CAISREGGEKLFF. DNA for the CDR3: TGTGCCATCAGCAGGGAAGGTGGTGAAAAACTGTTTTTT.

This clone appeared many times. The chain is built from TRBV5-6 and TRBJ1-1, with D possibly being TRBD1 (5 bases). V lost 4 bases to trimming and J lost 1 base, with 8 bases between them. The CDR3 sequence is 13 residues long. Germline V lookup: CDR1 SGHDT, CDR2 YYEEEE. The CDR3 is CASSQTANTEAFF. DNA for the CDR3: TGTGCCAGCAGCCAGACAGCGAACACTGAAGCTTTCTTT. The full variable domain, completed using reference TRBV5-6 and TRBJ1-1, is DAGVTQSPTHLIKTRGQQVTLRCSPKSGHDTVSWYQQALGQGPQFIFQYYEEEERQRGNFPDRFSGHQFPNYSSELNVNALLLGDSALYLCASSQTANTEAFFGQGTRLTVV.

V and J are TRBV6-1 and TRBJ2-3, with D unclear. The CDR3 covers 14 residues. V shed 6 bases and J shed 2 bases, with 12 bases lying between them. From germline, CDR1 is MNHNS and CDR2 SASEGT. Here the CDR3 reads CASRNHSPTDTQYF. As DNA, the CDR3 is TGTGCCAGCAGGAACCACAGCCCCACAGATACGCAGTATTTT.

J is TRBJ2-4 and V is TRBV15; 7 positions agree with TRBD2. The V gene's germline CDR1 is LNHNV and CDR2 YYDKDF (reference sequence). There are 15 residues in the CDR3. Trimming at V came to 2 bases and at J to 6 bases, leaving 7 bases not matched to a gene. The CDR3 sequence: CATSRLGLEANIQYF. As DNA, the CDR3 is TGTGCCACCAGCAGACTCGGACTAGAGGCAAACATTCAGTACTTC.

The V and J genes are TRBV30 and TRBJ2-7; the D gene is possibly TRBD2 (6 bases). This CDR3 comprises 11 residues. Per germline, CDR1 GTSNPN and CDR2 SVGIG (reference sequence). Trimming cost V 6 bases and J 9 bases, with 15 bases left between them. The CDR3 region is CACLWVEGQYF. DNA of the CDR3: TGTGCCTGCCTCTGGGTGGAGGGGCAGTACTTC.

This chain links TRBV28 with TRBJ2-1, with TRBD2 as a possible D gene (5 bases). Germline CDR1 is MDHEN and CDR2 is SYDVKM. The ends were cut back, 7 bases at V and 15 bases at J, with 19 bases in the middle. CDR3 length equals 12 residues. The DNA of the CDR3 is TGTGCCAGCACCCCGCAAACGGGAAAGGCGTTCTTC. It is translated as CASTPQTGKAFF.

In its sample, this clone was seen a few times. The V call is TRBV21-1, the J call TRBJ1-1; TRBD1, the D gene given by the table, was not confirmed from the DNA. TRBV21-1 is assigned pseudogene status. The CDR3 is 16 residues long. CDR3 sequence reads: CASSKGGTGTNTEAFF. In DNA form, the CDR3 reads TGTGCCAGCAGCAAAGGGGGGACAGGAACGAACACTGAAGCTTTCTTT.

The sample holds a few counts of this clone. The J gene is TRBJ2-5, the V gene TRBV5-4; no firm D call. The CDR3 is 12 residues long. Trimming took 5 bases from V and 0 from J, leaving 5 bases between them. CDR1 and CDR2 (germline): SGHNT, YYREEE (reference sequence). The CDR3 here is CASRQNQETQYF. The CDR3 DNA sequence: TGTGCCAGCAGGCAGAACCAAGAGACCCAGTACTTC.

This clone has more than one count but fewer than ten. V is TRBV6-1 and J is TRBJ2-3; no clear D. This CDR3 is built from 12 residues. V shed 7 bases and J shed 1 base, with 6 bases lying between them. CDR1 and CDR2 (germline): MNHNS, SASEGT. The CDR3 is CASTPGTDTQYF. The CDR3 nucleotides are TGTGCCAGCACCCCTGGCACAGATACGCAGTATTTT.

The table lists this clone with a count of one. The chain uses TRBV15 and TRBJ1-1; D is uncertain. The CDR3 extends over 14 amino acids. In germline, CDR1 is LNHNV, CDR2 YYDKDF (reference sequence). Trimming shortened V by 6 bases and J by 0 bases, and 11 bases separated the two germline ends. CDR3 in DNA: TGTGCCACCAGGACCACGGAGATGAACACTGAAGCTTTCTTT. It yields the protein CATRTTEMNTEAFF.

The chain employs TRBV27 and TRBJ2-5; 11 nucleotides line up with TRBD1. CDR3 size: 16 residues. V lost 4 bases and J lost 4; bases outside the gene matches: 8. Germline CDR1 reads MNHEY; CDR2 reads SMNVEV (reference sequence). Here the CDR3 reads CASSSGTGGSPETQYF. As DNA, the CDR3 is TGTGCCAGCAGTTCCGGGACAGGGGGGTCCCCAGAGACCCAGTACTTC.

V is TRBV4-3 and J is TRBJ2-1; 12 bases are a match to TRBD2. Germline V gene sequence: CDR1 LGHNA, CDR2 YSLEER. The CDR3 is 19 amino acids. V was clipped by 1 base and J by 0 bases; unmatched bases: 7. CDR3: CASSQAGLAGGSSYNEQFF. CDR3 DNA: TGCGCCAGCAGCCAAGCCGGGCTAGCGGGAGGGAGCTCCTACAATGAGCAGTTCTTC.

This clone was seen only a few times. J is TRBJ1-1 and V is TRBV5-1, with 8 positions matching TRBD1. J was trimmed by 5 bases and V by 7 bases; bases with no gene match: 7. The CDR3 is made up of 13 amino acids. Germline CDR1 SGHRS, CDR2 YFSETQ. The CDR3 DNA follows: TGCGCCAGCGGGTGGACAGGGCGGACTGAAGCTTTCTTT. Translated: CASGWTGRTEAFF.

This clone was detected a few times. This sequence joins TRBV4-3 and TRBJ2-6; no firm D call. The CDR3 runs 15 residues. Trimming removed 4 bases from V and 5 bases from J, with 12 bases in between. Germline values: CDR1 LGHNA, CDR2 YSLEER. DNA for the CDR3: TGCGCCAGCAGCCTAGACTTCTTAAGGGCCAACGTCCTGACTTTC. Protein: CASSLDFLRANVLTF.

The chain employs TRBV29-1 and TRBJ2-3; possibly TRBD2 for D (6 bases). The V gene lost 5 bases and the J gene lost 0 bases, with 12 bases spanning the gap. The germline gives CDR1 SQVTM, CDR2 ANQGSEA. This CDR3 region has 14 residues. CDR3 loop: CSVSRGDSTDTQYF. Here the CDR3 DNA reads TGCAGCGTTTCCCGCGGGGATAGCACAGATACGCAGTATTTT.

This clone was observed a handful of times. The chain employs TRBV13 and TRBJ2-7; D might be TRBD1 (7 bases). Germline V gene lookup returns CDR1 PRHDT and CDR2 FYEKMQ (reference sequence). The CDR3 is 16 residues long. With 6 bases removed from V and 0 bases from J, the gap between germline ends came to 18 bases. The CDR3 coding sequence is TGTGCCAGCAGGCCCGCCGTGCGGGACAGCTCCTACGAGCAGTACTTC. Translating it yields CASRPAVRDSSYEQYF.

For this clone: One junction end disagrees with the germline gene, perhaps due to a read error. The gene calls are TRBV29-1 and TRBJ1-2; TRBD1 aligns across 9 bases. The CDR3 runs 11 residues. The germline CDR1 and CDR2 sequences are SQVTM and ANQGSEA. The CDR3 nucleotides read TGCAGCGTAGGACAGGGGCATGGCTACCCCTTC. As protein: CSVGQGHGYPF.

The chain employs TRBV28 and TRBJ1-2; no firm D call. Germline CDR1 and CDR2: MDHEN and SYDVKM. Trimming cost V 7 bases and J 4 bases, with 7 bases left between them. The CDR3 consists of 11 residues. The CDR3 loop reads CASTRGYGYTF. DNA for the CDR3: TGTGCCAGCACCCGGGGCTATGGCTACACCTTC.

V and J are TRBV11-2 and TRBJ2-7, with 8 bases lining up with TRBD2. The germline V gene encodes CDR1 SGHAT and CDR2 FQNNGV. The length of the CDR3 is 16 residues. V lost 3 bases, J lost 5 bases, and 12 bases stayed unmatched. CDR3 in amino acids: CASSFGSGGRRNEQYF. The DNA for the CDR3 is TGTGCCAGCAGCTTCGGCAGCGGGGGACGCCGGAACGAGCAGTACTTC. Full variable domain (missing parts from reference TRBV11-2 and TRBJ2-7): EAGVAQSPRYKIIEKRQSVAFWCNPISGHATLYWYQQILGQGPKLLIQFQNNGVVDDSQLPKDRFSAERLKGVDSTLKIQPAKLEDSAVYLCASSFGSGGRRNEQYFGPGTRLTVT.

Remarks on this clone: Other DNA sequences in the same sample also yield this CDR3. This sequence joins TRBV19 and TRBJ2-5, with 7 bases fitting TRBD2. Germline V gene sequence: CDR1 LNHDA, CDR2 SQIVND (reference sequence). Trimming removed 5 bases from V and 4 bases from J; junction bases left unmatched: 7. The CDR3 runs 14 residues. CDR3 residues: CASSLPGGAETQYF. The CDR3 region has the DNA TGTGCCAGTAGTCTACCGGGAGGCGCAGAGACCCAGTACTTC.

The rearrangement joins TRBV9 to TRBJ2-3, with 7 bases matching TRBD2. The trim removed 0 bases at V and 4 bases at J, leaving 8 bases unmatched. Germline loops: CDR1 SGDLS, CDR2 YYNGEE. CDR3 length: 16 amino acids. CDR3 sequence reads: CASSVGGRAFSDTQYF. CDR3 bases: TGTGCCAGCAGCGTAGGGGGGAGGGCCTTTTCAGATACGCAGTATTTT.